This T cell receptor beta chain is from a study of T cells after yellow fever vaccination. Overall study: Preparation of fractions with low cell numbers was performed using SMART-Seq v4 Ultra Low Input.

This CDR3 has 14 residues. With 6 bases clipped from V and 3 bases from J, the junction kept 5 bases outside the gene matches. Germline-derived CDR1 and CDR2 are ENHRY and SYGVKD. TCRdb redid the calling of the 5' RACE reads with MiXCR, one entry per CDR3 protein. The sample yields hundreds of thousands of distinct CDR3 sequences, 9% to 15% seen once. Overall study results and limits: At 95% to 98% for CD4 and just over 85% for CD8, most primary-vaccination clones showed up again after the booster. FACS-sorted repertoires might harbor abundant contaminating clonotypes from the bulk population. Though it reached lower strength, the secondary response hit its peak faster, day 5 versus 15.

This clonotype appeared a few times. The target antigen is unknown. J is TRBJ2-3 and V is TRBV10-3; 8 positions agree with TRBD2. Sequencing used PBMCs, obtained on the day of the yellow fever booster vaccination. The source of this sequence is a man aged 25-40 years who received the YFV17D yellow fever vaccine. This CDR3 reads CAISRGGRTDTQYF. In nucleotides, the CDR3 is TGTGCCATCAGCCGGGGGGGGAGGACAGATACGCAGTATTTT.